The 9 T cell receptor beta chains below were found in one sample sequenced in a study of T-cell reconstitution after alpha-beta-depleted transplantation in children. Unique molecular identifiers were used in preparing the TCRbeta library. MiXCR was run by TCRdb on the PCR reads, yielding one entry per CDR3 protein. The sample contains around 670,000 distinct CDR3 sequences, 10% to 15% of which appear only once. The material was PBMCs, obtained before TCRalphabeta/CD19-depleted stem cell transplant. The receptors derive from a girl aged 2 to 10 with congenital amegakaryocytic thrombocytopenia, due to receive a stem cell transplant.

This clonotype was observed at least ten times. This chain links TRBV12-3 or TRBV12-4 with TRBJ1-2; D gene ambiguous. The CDR3 is made up of 13 amino acids. Trimming left V 6 bases short and J 0 bases short, with 8 bases between. The chain's CDR3 is CASSRGTNYGYTF. The CDR3 region has the DNA TGTGCCAGCAGCCGAGGGACTAACTATGGCTACACCTTC.

V gene TRBV24-1 combines with J gene TRBJ2-1, with D perhaps TRBD1 (6 bases). This CDR3 has 15 amino acids. CDR1 KGHDR and CDR2 SFDVKD come from the germline V gene. V lost 3 bases and J 2 bases, leaving 10 bases between the germline ends. This CDR3 reads CATSDGRGAYNEQFF. In DNA form, the CDR3 reads TGTGCCACCAGTGATGGCAGGGGAGCCTACAATGAGCAGTTCTTC.

This clonotype was picked up a small number of times. V usage is TRBV7-2 and J usage is TRBJ1-1; 7 bases map to TRBD1. The V gene end was trimmed by 3 bases and the J gene end by 0 bases; junction bases not matched to a gene: 7. The CDR3 spans 16 residues. CDR1 is SGHTA and CDR2 is FQGNSA in the germline V gene. CDR3 loop: CASSFAPGQMNTEAFF. In DNA, the CDR3 is TGTGCCAGCAGCTTTGCACCGGGACAGATGAACACTGAAGCTTTCTTT.

This chain uses TRBV18 with TRBJ1-2; tentative D call: TRBD1 (6 bases). Germline V lookup: CDR1 KGHSH, CDR2 LQKENI. This CDR3 spans 16 amino acids. The V and J ends lost 2 bases and 4 bases respectively, with 17 bases between them. DNA for the CDR3: TGTGCCAGCTCACCATACCCACAGGACAGCCTCTATGGCTACACCTTC. Translating it yields CASSPYPQDSLYGYTF. The whole variable domain, filled in from reference TRBV18 and TRBJ1-2, reads NAGVMQNPRHLVRRRGQEARLRCSPMKGHSHVYWYRQLPEEGLKFMVYLQKENIIDESGMPKERFSAEFPKEGPSILRIQQVVRGDSAAYFCASSPYPQDSLYGYTFGSGTRLTVV.

This clonotype was found many times. The gene calls are TRBV6-8 and TRBJ2-1; D remains ambiguous. Germline V gene lookup returns CDR1 MNHGY and CDR2 SAAAGT. V was shortened by 7 bases and J by 11 bases, with 3 bases between the two germline ends. The CDR3 length is 8 residues. CDR3 DNA: TGTGCCAGCATTAAGCAGTTCTTC. Its translation: CASIKQFF.

The V gene is TRBV20-1, the J gene TRBJ1-2; 7 bases map to TRBD1. CDR1 and CDR2 (germline): DFQATT, SNEGSKA (reference sequence). This CDR3 is 14 amino acids long. V was pared by 0 bases and J by 3 bases, with 4 bases of the junction left unmatched. The CDR3: CSAREGQLDYGYTF. As DNA, the CDR3 is TGCAGTGCTAGAGAGGGACAGCTCGACTATGGCTACACCTTC.

This clonotype showed up many times. This rearrangement joins TRBV12-3 or TRBV12-4 to TRBJ2-7; D remains unclear. V shed 7 bases and J shed 2 bases, with 12 bases lying between them. CDR3 length: 13 amino acids. CDR3: CASTYGKAYEQYF. In DNA, the CDR3 is TGTGCCAGCACTTATGGCAAAGCCTACGAGCAGTACTTC.

This clonotype came up many times. V usage is TRBV7-7 and J usage is TRBJ2-5, with TRBD1 matching 9 bases. Germline-derived CDR1 and CDR2 are SSHAT and FNYEAQ (reference sequence). CDR3 length equals 15 residues. V lost 1 base and J lost 6; bases outside the gene matches: 6. The CDR3 DNA follows: TGTGCCAGCAGCTTAGGACAGGGGGTAGGAAAGACCCAGTACTTC. This codes for CASSLGQGVGKTQYF.

Comment on this clonotype: The germline gene is not matched at one end of the junction; a read error may be the cause. The chain employs TRBV20-1 and TRBJ2-1; a weak D match, TRBD2 (5 bases). Looked up from germline, CDR1 is DFQATT and CDR2 is SNEGSKA (reference sequence). The CDR3 contains 16 residues. CDR3 in amino acids: CCAQSWQSGTYNEQFF. DNA for the CDR3: TGCTGTGCTCAGTCCTGGCAGTCGGGAACCTACAATGAGCAGTTCTTC.